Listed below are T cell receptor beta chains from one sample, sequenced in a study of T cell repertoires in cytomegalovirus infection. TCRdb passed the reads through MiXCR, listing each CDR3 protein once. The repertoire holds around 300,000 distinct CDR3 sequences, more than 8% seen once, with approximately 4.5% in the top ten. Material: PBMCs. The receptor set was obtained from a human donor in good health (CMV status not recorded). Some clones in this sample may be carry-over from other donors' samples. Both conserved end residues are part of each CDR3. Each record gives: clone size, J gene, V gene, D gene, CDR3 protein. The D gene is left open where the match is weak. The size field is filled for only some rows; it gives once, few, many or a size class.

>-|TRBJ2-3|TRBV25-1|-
CASSELGQGDSSDTQYF
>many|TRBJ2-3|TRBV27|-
CASSLFGQVNTDTQYF
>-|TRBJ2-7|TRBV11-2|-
CASSASLSSYEQYF
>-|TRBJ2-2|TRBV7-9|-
CASSLALGEIGGTGELFF
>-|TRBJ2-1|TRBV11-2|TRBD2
CASSLGAGGNNEQFF
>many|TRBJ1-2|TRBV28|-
CASSLPFGRDPYGYTF
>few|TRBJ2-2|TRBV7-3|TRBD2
CASSLQRGVRELFF
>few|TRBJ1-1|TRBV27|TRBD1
CASSSRDRDPTEAFF
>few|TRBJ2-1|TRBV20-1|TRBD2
CSAIGLAGSEQFF
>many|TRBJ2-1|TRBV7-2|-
CASSFSQNEQFF
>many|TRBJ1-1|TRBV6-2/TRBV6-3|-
CASSYPGEGTEAFF
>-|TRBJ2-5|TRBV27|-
CASRQEWGVQETQYF
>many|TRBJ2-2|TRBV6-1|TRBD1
CASRILRPGTGDKDTGELFF
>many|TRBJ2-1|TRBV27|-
CASRGPWQGLNEQFF
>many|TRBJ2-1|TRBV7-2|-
CASRLGGQLNEQFF
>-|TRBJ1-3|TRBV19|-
CASMIGQSSGNTIYF
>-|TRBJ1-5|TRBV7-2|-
CASSSLVDQPQHF
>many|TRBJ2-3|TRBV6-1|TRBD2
CASMSPSAGAARDTQYF
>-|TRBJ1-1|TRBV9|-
CASSVGTNTEAFF
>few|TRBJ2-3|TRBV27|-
CASRFGARGADTQYF
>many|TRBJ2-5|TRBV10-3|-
CAIGGFQETQYF
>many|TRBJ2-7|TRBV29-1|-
CSVSPPGRLYEQYF
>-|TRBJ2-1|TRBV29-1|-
CSAGSLTGYNEQFF
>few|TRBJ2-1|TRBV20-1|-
CSARPWGHNEQFF
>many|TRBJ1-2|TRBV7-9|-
CASSLALGLPF
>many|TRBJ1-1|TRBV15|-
CATSGRAGTTGLITEAFF
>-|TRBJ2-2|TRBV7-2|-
CASSPPGTPYTGELFF
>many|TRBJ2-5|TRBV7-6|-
CASSLLSGRRETQYF
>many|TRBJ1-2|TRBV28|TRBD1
CASSLVGQGKGYTF
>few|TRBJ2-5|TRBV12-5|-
CASGLVSTQETQYF
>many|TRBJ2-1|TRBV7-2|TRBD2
CASSLRLAGGKGEQFF
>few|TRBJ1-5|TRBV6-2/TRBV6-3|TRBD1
CASRDRGEQPQHF
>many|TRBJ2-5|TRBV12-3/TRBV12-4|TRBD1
CASSSGTGRETQYF
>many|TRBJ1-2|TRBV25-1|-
CATYGSGSLPDRYTF
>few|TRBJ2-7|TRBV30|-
CAWSDPRVSYEQYF
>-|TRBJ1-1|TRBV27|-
CASSLSWWSGGEAFF
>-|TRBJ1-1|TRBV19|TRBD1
CASSHRGLYTEAFF
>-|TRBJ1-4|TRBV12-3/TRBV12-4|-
CASSQTQEEKLFF
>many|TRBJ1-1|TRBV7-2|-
CASSLAAPGAEAFF
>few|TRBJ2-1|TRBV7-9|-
CASSPKGEGYNEQFF
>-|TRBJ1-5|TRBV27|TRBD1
CASSSSGTGGSDQPQHF
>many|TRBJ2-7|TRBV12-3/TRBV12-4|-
CASSPSALGDEQYF
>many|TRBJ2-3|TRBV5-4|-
CASSTKTAPSSTDTQYF
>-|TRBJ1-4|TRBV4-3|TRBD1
CASSQGDRPLVATNEKLFF
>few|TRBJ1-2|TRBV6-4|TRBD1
CASKDGTGDGYTF
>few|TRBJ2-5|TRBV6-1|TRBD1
CASSEWDRFQETQYF